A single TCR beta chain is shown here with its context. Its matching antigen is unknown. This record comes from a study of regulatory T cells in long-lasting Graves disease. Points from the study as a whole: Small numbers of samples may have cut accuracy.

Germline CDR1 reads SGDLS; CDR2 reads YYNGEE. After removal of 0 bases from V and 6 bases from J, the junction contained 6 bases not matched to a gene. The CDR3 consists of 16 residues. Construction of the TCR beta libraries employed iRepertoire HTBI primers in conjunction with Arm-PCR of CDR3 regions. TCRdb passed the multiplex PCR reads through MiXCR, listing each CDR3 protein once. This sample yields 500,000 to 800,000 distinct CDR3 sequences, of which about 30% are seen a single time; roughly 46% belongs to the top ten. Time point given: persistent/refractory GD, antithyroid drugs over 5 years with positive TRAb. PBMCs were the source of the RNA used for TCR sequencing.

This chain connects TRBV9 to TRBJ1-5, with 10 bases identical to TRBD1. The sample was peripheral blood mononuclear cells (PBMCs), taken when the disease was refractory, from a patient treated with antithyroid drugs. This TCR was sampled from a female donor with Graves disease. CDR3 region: CASSVATDRGVQPQHF. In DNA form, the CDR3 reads TGTGCCAGCAGCGTAGCTACGGACAGGGGGGTTCAGCCCCAGCATTTT.